This T cell receptor beta chain is from a study of T cell changes during pregnancy in multiple sclerosis. Only in-frame clones appear in the TCRdb table, and some are missing; sequencing was by immunoSEQ multiplex PCR. The sample shows more than 35,000 clones, 92% of them seen only once. Germline V gene data show CDR1 as GTSNPN and CDR2 as SVGIG (reference sequence). Trimming at V came to 7 bases and at J to 5 bases, leaving 7 bases not matched to a gene. The CDR3 contains 12 residues. This chain joins TRBV30 and TRBJ2-5; 7 bases line up with TRBD2. The sequence came from a female donor with multiple sclerosis, enrolled in a pregnancy study. Here the sequenced sample was CD4+ T cells from peripheral blood mononuclear cells, taken in the third trimester of pregnancy. In DNA form, the CDR3 reads TGTGCCTTAGGCACGGGAGGTGAGACCCAGTACTTC. It yields the protein CALGTGGETQYF.